This is a list of T cell receptor beta chains from one sample in a study of cytomegalovirus exposure and HLA in healthy donors. Produced via immunoSEQ multiplex PCR; TCRdb's table is partial and in-frame only. Of fewer than 200,000 clones listed, roughly 79% are singletons. Sequencing input: PBMCs. The receptors come from a man aged 25 to 40 in good health and CMV-seronegative. Both conserved end residues are part of each CDR3. D genes are given only for firm matches. Clone size is not always given. Where it is, it says once, few, many or a class for expanded clones.

>TRBV4-3|TRBJ2-1|17|NA|TRBD2
TGCGCCAGCAGCCACCACCTCACTAGCGGGGGTGAGAATGAGCAGTTCTTC
CASSHHLTSGGENEQFF
>TRBV18|TRBJ2-7|15|NA|TRBD1
TGTGCCAGCTCACCACCCCGACAGGGGTCCCACGAGCAGTACTTC
CASSPPRQGSHEQYF
>TRBV21-1|TRBJ2-5|15|NA|NA
TGTGCCAGCAGCAAACTAATGGGCAGTAAAGAGACCCAGTACTTC
CASSKLMGSKETQYF
>TRBV6-1|TRBJ1-2|16|few|NA
TGTGCCAGCAGTGAAGCTTGGAGGGGGGGTAACTATGGCTACACCTTC
CASSEAWRGGNYGYTF
>TRBV2|TRBJ2-7|12|NA|TRBD2
TGTGCCTCGGGACTAGATCTCTACGAGCAGTACTTC
CASGLDLYEQYF
>TRBV6-5|TRBJ2-7|15|NA|TRBD2
TGTGCCAGCAGAAGAAAGCGGGAGGGAGCCTACGAGCAGTACTTC
CASRRKREGAYEQYF
>TRBV7-3|TRBJ2-3|16|NA|TRBD2
TGTGCCAGCAGCTTAGTACTAGCGGGCGGCACAGATACGCAGTATTTT
CASSLVLAGGTDTQYF
>TRBV5-1|TRBJ2-7|16|few|TRBD1
TGCGCCAGCAGCCCGGGACAGGGGCCCTTATCCTACGAGCAGTACTTC
CASSPGQGPLSYEQYF
>TRBV27|TRBJ1-5|15|NA|NA
TGTGCCAGCAGTTTAGATCACAGGAGCAATCAGCCCCAGCATTTT
CASSLDHRSNQPQHF
>TRBV5-6|TRBJ2-2|12|NA|NA
TGTGCCAGCACCTTCTTTACCGGGGAGCTGTTTTTT
CASTFFTGELFF
>TRBV28|TRBJ1-6|17|once|TRBD1
TGTGCCAGCAGTTTAGGGAGGCAGGGGGCCGTTAATTCACCCCTCCACTTT
CASSLGRQGAVNSPLHF
>TRBV27|TRBJ2-7|17|NA|TRBD1
TGTGCCAGCATGCAGGGACAGGGGGCCTTTATTGATAACGAGCAGTACTTC
CASMQGQGAFIDNEQYF
>TRBV10-2|TRBJ1-6|12|NA|NA
TGCGCCACCCAGGGTGGGAATTCACCCCTCCACTTT
CATQGGNSPLHF
>TRBV30|TRBJ1-5|13|NA|NA
TGTGCCTGGAGGCCGGGGGAGGGGGGGAACCAGCATTTT
CAWRPGEGGNQHF
>TRBV29-1|TRBJ1-1|13|NA|NA
TGCAGCGTTTTCAGAGGAATGAACACTGAAGCTTTCTTT
CSVFRGMNTEAFF
>TRBV9|TRBJ2-3|17|NA|TRBD2
TGTGCCAGCAGCGTAGTTATAGCGGGAGATATCCCCGATACGCAGTATTTT
CASSVVIAGDIPDTQYF
>TRBV27|TRBJ2-1|14|few|TRBD1
TGTGCCACCATCCGGGACAGCGGTTACAATGAGCAGTTCTTC
CATIRDSGYNEQFF
>TRBV7-2|TRBJ1-2|12|NA|TRBD1
TGTGCCAGCAGCGCCGACAGGGTTGGCTACACCTTC
CASSADRVGYTF
>TRBV5-4|TRBJ2-4|13|few|NA
TGTGCCAGCGGGAGGGGGACCAAAAACATTCAGTACTTC
CASGRGTKNIQYF
>TRBV18|TRBJ1-5|13|NA|NA
TGTGCCAGCTCACCCCAGGGGAATCAGCCCCAGCATTTT
CASSPQGNQPQHF
>TRBV7-9|TRBJ1-1|16|NA|NA
TGTGCCAGCAGCTTAGCCCGGGGGGGTATGAACACTGAAGCTTTCTTT
CASSLARGGMNTEAFF
>TRBV29-1|TRBJ1-5|13|few|NA
TGCAGCGTTGGTGGGACATCCAATCAGCCCCAGCATTTT
CSVGGTSNQPQHF
>TRBV6-1|TRBJ1-2|12|NA|NA
TGTGCCAGCAGTGAACCTCTCTATGGCTACACCTTC
CASSEPLYGYTF
>TRBV19|TRBJ2-1|17|NA|TRBD2
TGTGCCAGTAGTATGTCCGGGGAGCGGGGGGGCGGAGATGAGCAGTTCTTC
CASSMSGERGGGDEQFF
>TRBV28|TRBJ1-2|14|once|NA
TGTGCCAGCAAAAAACAGGTTGCTAACTATGGCTACACCTTC
CASKKQVANYGYTF
>TRBV5-1|TRBJ2-7|14|NA|NA
TGCGCCAGCAGCTTGGGTCAGGAAACCTACGAGCAGTACTTC
CASSLGQETYEQYF
>TRBV9|TRBJ2-2|15|NA|NA
TGTGCCAGCAGCCCTGCGTACAGGGTTACCGGGGAGCTGTTTTTT
CASSPAYRVTGELFF
>TRBV7-2|TRBJ1-1|17|once|NA
TGTGCCAGCAGCTCAGGGCGGACATTCTGGGTTGGGACTGAAGCTTTCTTT
CASSSGRTFWVGTEAFF
>TRBV6-5|TRBJ2-2|14|NA|NA
TGTGCCAGCAGCCCCGACAGAAACACCGGGGAGCTGTTTTTT
CASSPDRNTGELFF
>TRBV6-5|TRBJ2-5|13|NA|TRBD2
TGTGCCAGCAGTAGGACTAGCTCTGGGACCCAGTACTTC
CASSRTSSGTQYF
>TRBV19|TRBJ2-7|14|NA|TRBD2
TGTGCCAGTAGCGGTACAACTAGCGGCCTCGAGCAGTACTTC
CASSGTTSGLEQYF
>TRBV4-3|TRBJ2-7|15|NA|NA
TGCGCCAGCAGCCAAGCCCACGACTATTTCTACGAGCAGTACTTC
CASSQAHDYFYEQYF
>TRBV7-2|TRBJ2-7|14|few|NA
TGTGCCAGCAGCTTCGGACAGAGCTCCTACGAGCAGTACTTC
CASSFGQSSYEQYF
>TRBV6-1|TRBJ2-3|15|NA|NA
TGTGCCAGCAGTAACCCCCTGGAGAGCACAGATACGCAGTATTTT
CASSNPLESTDTQYF
>TRBV7-2|TRBJ2-7|18|NA|TRBD1
TGTGCCAGCAGCTTAGCGTGGACAGGGGGCTTGAGCTCCTACGAGCAGTACTTC
CASSLAWTGGLSSYEQYF
>TRBV7-6|TRBJ1-1|14|NA|NA
TGTGCCAGCAGCTTAGCGTTACGAGGAACTGAAGCTTTCTTT
CASSLALRGTEAFF
>TRBV5-6|TRBJ2-3|13|NA|NA
TGTGCCAGCAGCTTAATGCGGTCAGATACGCAGTATTTT
CASSLMRSDTQYF
>TRBV28|TRBJ2-7|16|NA|TRBD2
TGTGCCAGCAGTCCACCGGGACTAGCGGGGTTCTACGAGCAGTACTTC
CASSPPGLAGFYEQYF
>TRBV9|TRBJ2-1|16|NA|TRBD2
TGTGCCAGCAGCGTAGTCTTGGGGGAGGGCCGGGGTGAGCAGTTCTTC
CASSVVLGEGRGEQFF
>TRBV18|TRBJ2-7|15|NA|TRBD1
TGTGCCAGCTCACAGCGGACAGGGGACACCTACGAGCAGTACTTC
CASSQRTGDTYEQYF
>TRBV13|TRBJ1-1|17|NA|NA
TGTGCCAGCAGCTTAAGGACCATACCCGGAGGGGACACTGAAGCTTTCTTT
CASSLRTIPGGDTEAFF
>TRBV7-9|TRBJ2-1|15|once|TRBD2
TGTGCCAGCAGGGCTGGGGGACTAGAAAAAAGTGAGCAGTTCTTC
CASRAGGLEKSEQFF
>TRBV6-1|TRBJ2-7|13|NA|TRBD1
TGTGCCAGCAGTGACAGGGGGCCGTACGAGCAGTACTTC
CASSDRGPYEQYF
>TRBV2|TRBJ1-6|15|once|TRBD1
TGTGCCAGCAGTGATTGGGGACAGGGATACTCACCCCTCCACTTT
CASSDWGQGYSPLHF
>TRBV28|TRBJ1-1|16|NA|NA
TGTGCCAGCAGTTTGACCCCGATACAGGAGAACACTGAAGCTTTCTTT
CASSLTPIQENTEAFF
>TRBV7-9|TRBJ1-1|16|NA|NA
TGTGCCAGCAGCCCCACGTACTCGAGGCCTAACACTGAAGCTTTCTTT
CASSPTYSRPNTEAFF
>TRBV27|TRBJ1-6|14|NA|NA
TGTGCCAGCAGGCTAGGACTTACTGGTTCACCCCTCCACTTT
CASRLGLTGSPLHF